A single sample is the source of the 27 T cell receptor beta chains below, sequenced in a study of blood T cell repertoires in COVID-19 (dated by TCRdb to 2018 to 2021). The library came from the immunoSEQ multiplex PCR assay. In TCRdb, the immuneACCESS table is reduced to in-frame sequences with V and J assigned. These tables do not hold every clone; where another copy was compared, an unresolved V gene accounts for under half, and the others remain unexplained. The sample table holds fewer than 65,000 clones, of which nearly 90% were seen once. The ten largest clones add up to around 1.6% of the sample. The sequencing input was peripheral blood. The receptors come from a man between 60 and 75 years old with acute or convalescent COVID-19.

The chain carries TRBV29-1 and TRBJ1-1; unclear D gene. V was pared by 7 bases and J by 0 bases, with 12 bases between. This CDR3 comprises 13 residues. From germline, CDR1 is SQVTM and CDR2 ANQGSEA. CDR3 nucleotide sequence: TGCAGCGCCCTCTTACAGATGAACACTGAAGCTTTCTTT. As protein: CSALLQMNTEAFF.

V gene TRBV11-2 combines with J gene TRBJ2-7; the D is unclear. Trimming pared 4 bases from V and 6 bases from J, leaving 7 bases between. CDR1 SGHAT and CDR2 FQNNGV come from the germline V gene. The CDR3 contains 11 residues. For the CDR3, the DNA is TGTGCCAGCAGCTCGACATCCGAGCAGTACTTC. Translated, it gives CASSSTSEQYF.

This clone was found many times. V usage is TRBV9 and J usage is TRBJ2-3, with D perhaps matching TRBD1 (6 bases). V gave up 4 bases and J gave up 2 bases, with 11 bases separating them. The CDR3 has 14 amino acids. The germline gives CDR1 SGDLS, CDR2 YYNGEE. DNA of the CDR3: TGTGCCAGCAGCCCAGGGGACAACACAGATACGCAGTATTTT. Translation: CASSPGDNTDTQYF.

The J gene is TRBJ2-2, the V gene TRBV2, with 7 bases fitting TRBD1. Germline V CDR1 and CDR2: SNHLY, FYNNEI. V lost 4 bases to trimming and J lost 6 bases; unmatched junction nucleotides: 11. The CDR3 is made up of 16 amino acids. In DNA form, the CDR3 reads TGTGCCAGCAGTGGTGTCCGGTCAGGGGGTCCCGGGGAGCTGTTTTTT. Amino acids: CASSGVRSGGPGELFF.

The J gene is TRBJ1-1, the V gene TRBV11-2; weak D call: TRBD1 (5 bases). The germline V and J ends were trimmed by 3 bases and 1 base, with 12 bases remaining between them. Germline V gene sequence: CDR1 SGHAT, CDR2 FQNNGV. The CDR3 is made up of 15 amino acids. CDR3 in DNA: TGTGCCAGCAGCTTCCGTACAGGAACGAACACTGAAGCTTTCTTT. Its protein is CASSFRTGTNTEAFF.

This chain uses TRBV19 with TRBJ2-3; 8 bases map to TRBD1. The CDR3 covers 13 residues. Germline V gives CDR1 LNHDA, CDR2 SQIVND (reference sequence). The V segment lost 7 bases and the J segment 3 bases; nucleotides outside the gene matches: 3. This CDR3 reads CASKGQGTDTQYF. CDR3 DNA sequence: TGTGCCAGTAAAGGACAGGGTACAGATACGCAGTATTTT.

The CDR3 nucleotides read TGTGCCTGGAGTGCCACAGACAGGGTTAACACTGAAGCTTTCTTT. Its protein is CAWSATDRVNTEAFF. The rearrangement uses TRBV30 and TRBJ1-1, with 7 nucleotides matching TRBD1. This CDR3 is built from 15 residues. The V gene end was trimmed by 1 base and the J gene end by 2 bases; junction bases not matched to a gene: 7. Germline V gene data show CDR1 as GTSNPN and CDR2 as SVGIG (reference sequence).

The J gene is TRBJ1-1, the V gene TRBV5-1, with no clear D. The ends were cut back, 5 bases at V and 0 bases at J, with 8 bases in the middle. The CDR3 length is 13 residues. Per the germline V gene, CDR1 is SGHRS and CDR2 is YFSETQ. The DNA of the CDR3 is TGCGCCAGCAGAAACGGGATGAACACTGAAGCTTTCTTT. This encodes CASRNGMNTEAFF. Full variable domain (missing parts from reference TRBV5-1 and TRBJ1-1): KAGVTQTPRYLIKTRGQQVTLSCSPISGHRSVSWYQQTPGQGLQFLFEYFSETQRNKGNFPGRFSGRQFSNSRSEMNVSTLELGDSALYLCASRNGMNTEAFFGQGTRLTVV.

The chain joins TRBV11-2 to TRBJ2-6; tentative D call: TRBD2 (6 bases). This CDR3 is 17 amino acids long. CDR1 and CDR2 from the germline V gene are SGHAT and FQNNGV. V was cut by 5 bases and J by 1 base, with 15 bases left in between. CDR3 bases: TGTGCCAGCAGCCCAGACTTGGGGGGATCTGGGGCCAACGTCCTGACTTTC. Its protein is CASSPDLGGSGANVLTF.

The rearrangement joins TRBV29-1 to TRBJ2-7, with 9 bases aligning to TRBD1. Germline CDR1 and CDR2: SQVTM and ANQGSEA. V lost 4 bases, J lost 6 bases, and 7 bases stayed unmatched. CDR3 size: 13 residues. CDR3 DNA: TGCAGCGTTGTAGGACAGGGGTCGGCCGAGCAGTACTTC. It specifies CSVVGQGSAEQYF.

V and J are TRBV7-8 and TRBJ2-7; D is ambiguous. Looked up from germline, CDR1 is SGHVS and CDR2 is FQNEAQ. The CDR3 is made up of 13 amino acids. V was shortened by 4 bases and J by 6 bases, with 13 bases between the two germline ends. The CDR3 protein is CASSSGPLREQYF. The DNA for the CDR3 is TGTGCCAGCAGCTCAGGCCCATTACGCGAGCAGTACTTC.

The chain employs TRBV9 and TRBJ2-2; 7 bases match TRBD1. V lost 2 bases, J lost 2 bases, and 3 bases stayed unmatched. CDR3 length: 15 residues. Germline V gives CDR1 SGDLS, CDR2 YYNGEE. The CDR3 bases are TGTGCCAGCAGCGTGACAGGGCTCAACACCGGGGAGCTGTTTTTT. Protein product: CASSVTGLNTGELFF. The full variable domain, its missing parts supplied by reference TRBV9 and TRBJ2-2, is DSGVTQTPKHLITATGQRVTLRCSPRSGDLSVYWYQQSLDQGLQFLIQYYNGEERAKGNILERFSAQQFPDLHSELNLSSLELGDSALYFCASSVTGLNTGELFFGEGSRLTVL.

The V and J genes are TRBV5-1 and TRBJ2-5; TRBD2 matches 7 bases. The CDR3 extends over 12 amino acids. CDR1 and CDR2 from the germline V gene are SGHRS and YFSETQ. CDR3 DNA sequence: TGCCCCTACTGGGGGGGGGAAGAGACCCAGTACTTC. Translation: CPYWGGEETQYF.

J is TRBJ1-2 and V is TRBV5-1, with D unresolved. The germline gives CDR1 SGHRS, CDR2 YFSETQ. The CDR3 extends over 14 amino acids. The germline V and J ends were trimmed by 4 bases and 1 base, with 11 bases remaining between them. The CDR3 is CASSLQTNNYGYTF. CDR3 in DNA: TGCGCCAGCAGCCTCCAGACTAATAACTATGGCTACACCTTC.

J is TRBJ2-5 and V is TRBV29-1, with D unresolved. V shed 7 bases and J shed 5 bases, with 14 bases lying between them. The CDR3 covers 12 residues. CDR1 is SQVTM, CDR2 ANQGSEA, per germline. For the CDR3, the DNA is TGCAGCGCCCGCCTCGACGGGGAGACCCAGTACTTC. Its protein is CSARLDGETQYF. Complete variable domain (other parts from reference TRBV29-1 and TRBJ2-5): SAVISQKPSRDICQRGTSLTIQCQVDSQVTMMFWYRQQPGQSLTLIATANQGSEATYESGFVIDKFPISRPNLTFSTLTVSNMSPEDSSIYLCSARLDGETQYFGPGTRLLVL.

V gene TRBV7-2 combines with J gene TRBJ1-1, with 8 nucleotides matching TRBD1. This CDR3 is built from 15 residues. In germline, CDR1 is SGHTA, CDR2 FQGNSA. V shed 2 bases, J shed 4 bases, and the junction held 6 bases outside the gene matches. CDR3: CASSLRGRGLTEAFF. The CDR3 DNA reads TGTGCCAGCAGCTTAAGGGGCAGGGGGCTCACTGAAGCTTTCTTT.

This chain links TRBV5-1 with TRBJ1-2; tentatively, D is TRBD1 (5 bases). Germline V gene data show CDR1 as SGHRS and CDR2 as YFSETQ. V was pared by 5 bases and J by 6 bases, with 11 bases between. CDR3 length equals 12 residues. In DNA form, the CDR3 reads TGCGCCAGCAGTTTCAGGGAAAATGGCTACACCTTC. Encoded protein: CASSFRENGYTF.

The J gene is TRBJ1-1, the V gene TRBV6-5; D might be TRBD1 (6 bases). The CDR3 sequence is 13 residues long. Germline CDR1 and CDR2: MNHEY and SVGAGI. Trimming shortened V by 8 bases and J by 0 bases, and 10 bases separated the two germline ends. CDR3 DNA: TGTGCCAGCGTTGACAGGATGAACACTGAAGCTTTCTTT. Amino acids: CASVDRMNTEAFF.

The rearrangement links TRBV3-1 (or the pseudogene TRBV3-2) to TRBJ1-1, with TRBD1 identical over 8 bases. Trimming removed 4 bases from V and 10 bases from J; junction bases left unmatched: 8. Germline V gene data show CDR1 as LGHDT and CDR2 as YNNKEL (reference sequence). The CDR3 has 13 residues. The CDR3 sequence is CASSLDRESRAFF. The CDR3 DNA reads TGTGCCAGCAGCCTGGACAGGGAGAGTCGAGCTTTCTTT.

The chain has TRBV19 and TRBJ2-3, with D hard to call. Germline assignment: CDR1 LNHDA and CDR2 SQIVND (reference sequence). The CDR3 is made up of 16 amino acids. The V gene lost 2 bases and the J gene lost 0 bases, with 12 bases spanning the gap. The CDR3 DNA is TGTGCCAGTAGTATACGAAACGCGGTCAGCACAGATACGCAGTATTTT. It codes for CASSIRNAVSTDTQYF.

V usage is TRBV19 and J usage is TRBJ1-5; D remains ambiguous. Germline V lookup: CDR1 LNHDA, CDR2 SQIVND (reference sequence). There are 14 residues in the CDR3. Trimming took 3 bases from V and 1 from J, leaving 7 bases between them. The CDR3, as DNA: TGTGCCAGTAGTATGGAACAGAGCAATCAGCCCCAGCATTTT. Its protein product is CASSMEQSNQPQHF.

V gene TRBV6-5 combines with J gene TRBJ2-2, with TRBD2 identical over 9 bases. V gave up 10 bases and J gave up 2 bases; unmatched junction bases: 8. The germline V gene encodes CDR1 MNHEY and CDR2 SVGAGI. This CDR3 spans 15 amino acids. The CDR3 reads CATMWLAGNTGELFF. Here the CDR3 DNA reads TGTGCCACCATGTGGCTAGCGGGAAACACCGGGGAGCTGTTTTTT.

The gene calls are TRBV25-1 and TRBJ2-1; tentative D call: TRBD2 (8 bases). Germline V gene sequence: CDR1 MGHDK, CDR2 SYGVNS. Deletions cut 6 bases from V and 6 bases from J, with 21 bases between. The CDR3 spans 16 residues. CDR3 DNA sequence: TGTGCCAGCAGCCCTCCGGGAGGGGGCTCGTCCAATGAGCAGTTCTTC. This translates into CASSPPGGGSSNEQFF.

The chain uses TRBV5-4 and TRBJ2-1; the match to TRBD1 covers 9 bases. CDR3 size: 15 residues. The V gene's germline CDR1 is SGHNT and CDR2 YYREEE (reference sequence). J gave up 4 bases and V 1 base, and 3 bases lay outside the gene matches. The CDR3 loop reads CASSLYGQGYNEQFF. The CDR3 DNA sequence: TGTGCCAGCAGCTTGTATGGACAGGGGTACAATGAGCAGTTCTTC.

The chain is built from TRBV2 and TRBJ2-1, with D perhaps TRBD1 (6 bases). Looked up from germline, CDR1 is SNHLY and CDR2 is FYNNEI. Trimming stripped 6 bases from V and 6 bases from J, with 12 bases between. This CDR3 contains 13 residues. The CDR3 region has the DNA TGTGCCAGCAGAGAACAGGGTTTCAATGAGCAGTTCTTC. Residues: CASREQGFNEQFF.

The rearrangement uses TRBV5-6 and TRBJ2-1; 8 bases line up with TRBD2. The V segment lost 6 bases and the J segment 9 bases; nucleotides outside the gene matches: 14. In germline, CDR1 is SGHDT, CDR2 YYEEEE. The CDR3 runs 15 residues. The CDR3 here is CASTNPGRGDGEQFF. The CDR3 region has the DNA TGTGCCAGCACCAACCCCGGGAGGGGGGACGGTGAGCAGTTCTTC.

The rearrangement uses TRBV21-1 and TRBJ2-2; TRBD2, the table's D call, lacks a check against the DNA. TRBV21-1 is marked as a pseudogene. The CDR3 loop spans 17 amino acids. DNA of the CDR3: TGTGCCAGCAGCAAGGGCCCTGCTCACGGGGACACCGGGGAGCTGTTTTTT. Residues: CASSKGPAHGDTGELFF.